The 13 T cell receptor beta chains presented below share a single source sample, sequenced in a study of T cells in localized non-small cell lung cancer. Profiled with immunoSEQ multiplex PCR; TCRdb holds only in-frame clones, not every one. The table records 35,000 to 40,000 clones, approximately 89% of them present only once. The starting material was peripheral blood, obtained before any cancer treatment. These TCRs come from a woman aged 40-70 years with stage I lung adenocarcinoma.

The chain joins TRBV7-2 to TRBJ2-7; TRBD2 agrees at 13 bases. The CDR3 runs to 18 residues. Germline trimming cut 1 base from V and 0 bases from J; bases unmatched to any gene: 6. CDR1 is SGHTA, CDR2 FQGNSA, per germline. The CDR3 region has the DNA TGTGCCAGCAGCTTAGTTGGACTAGCGGGAGTGGGCTCCTACGAGCAGTACTTC. It is translated as CASSLVGLAGVGSYEQYF.

The rearrangement uses TRBV29-1 and TRBJ2-2; 16 nucleotides agree with TRBD2. Germline trimming cut 6 bases from V and 4 bases from J; bases unmatched to any gene: 11. Germline CDR1 reads SQVTM; CDR2 reads ANQGSEA. The CDR3 is made up of 18 amino acids. The CDR3 loop is CSVRTGTSGREGTGELFF. CDR3 DNA: TGCAGCGTCAGAACCGGGACTAGCGGGAGGGAGGGCACCGGGGAGCTGTTTTTT.

The chain carries TRBV7-8 and TRBJ1-6; D uncertain. The CDR3 has 15 amino acids. CDR1 and CDR2 (germline): SGHVS, FQNEAQ. The V end lost 1 base, the J end lost 10 bases, and 14 bases lay between the germline ends. The CDR3 DNA is TGTGCCAGCAGCTTAGGAGGGTCAGCGGACTCACCCCTCCACTTT. Translating gives CASSLGGSADSPLHF.

The rearrangement links TRBV7-9 to TRBJ1-4, with D possibly being TRBD1 (6 bases). From germline, CDR1 is SEHNR and CDR2 FQNEAQ (reference sequence). This CDR3 has 13 residues. V shed 1 base and J shed 7 bases, with 7 bases lying between them. CDR3 protein: CASSLDRAEKLFF. DNA for the CDR3: TGTGCCAGCAGCTTAGACAGGGCTGAAAAACTGTTTTTT.

V is TRBV10-3 and J is TRBJ2-3; 12 positions agree with TRBD2. CDR1 and CDR2 from the germline V gene are ENHRY and SYGVKD. V dropped 9 bases and J dropped 3; count of bases not matched to a gene: 7. The CDR3 has 15 residues. In nucleotides, the CDR3 is TGTGCCATGGGGAGACTAGCGGGAGAAACAGATACGCAGTATTTT. Residues: CAMGRLAGETDTQYF.

V and J are TRBV6-5 and TRBJ1-1; TRBD1 might be the D (6 bases). CDR3 length: 15 amino acids. V was shortened by 5 bases and J by 0 bases, with 13 bases between the two germline ends. Germline V gives CDR1 MNHEY, CDR2 SVGAGI. In nucleotides, the CDR3 is TGTGCCAGCAGTCGTTCGGGGGCGGTGAACACTGAAGCTTTCTTT. Its translation: CASSRSGAVNTEAFF.

The chain employs TRBV9 and TRBJ1-3, with D perhaps matching TRBD1 (5 bases). Germline CDR1 reads SGDLS; CDR2 reads YYNGEE. V was shortened by 4 bases and J by 0 bases, with 17 bases between the two germline ends. The CDR3 length is 17 residues. DNA for the CDR3: TGTGCCAGCAGCCCGACCTTCCAGGGCTACTCTGGAAACACCATATATTTT. This encodes CASSPTFQGYSGNTIYF.

The chain uses TRBV6-6 and TRBJ2-7, with D possibly being TRBD1 (5 bases). Between the trimmed V and J ends, which lost 2 bases and 5 bases, there was a span of 19 bases. The CDR3 loop spans 16 amino acids. Looked up from germline, CDR1 is MNHNY and CDR2 is SVGAGI (reference sequence). The CDR3 spells CASSYEGAGLVDEQYF. The CDR3, as DNA: TGTGCCAGCAGTTACGAAGGGGCAGGCCTTGTAGACGAGCAGTACTTC.

The V call is TRBV5-6, the J call TRBJ2-1; possible D gene TRBD2, 6 bases. The CDR3 is made up of 15 amino acids. Looked up from germline, CDR1 is SGHDT and CDR2 is YYEEEE. V was trimmed by 4 bases and J by 2 bases, leaving 13 bases between them. DNA of the CDR3: TGTGCCAGCAGCCACCGGTCTAGCGCCTACAATGAGCAGTTCTTC. Translated: CASSHRSSAYNEQFF.

By share of the sample, this clone is medium-sized. V is TRBV30 and J is TRBJ2-7; 7 bases are a match to TRBD2. With 5 bases clipped from V and 5 bases from J, the junction kept 15 bases outside the gene matches. In germline, CDR1 is GTSNPN, CDR2 SVGIG (reference sequence). This CDR3 has 15 residues. CDR3: CAWDLGAGVLNEQYF. DNA for the CDR3: TGTGCCTGGGACTTAGGGGCGGGAGTTCTCAACGAGCAGTACTTC.

This chain uses TRBV19 with TRBJ2-7; no firm D call. CDR3 length: 14 residues. Trimming left V 7 bases short and J 10 bases short, with 23 bases between. The germline V gene encodes CDR1 LNHDA and CDR2 SQIVND (reference sequence). As DNA, the CDR3 is TGTGCCAGTAAGACCGGGCAGGAGTCTGAAGAACAGTACTTC. Its protein product is CASKTGQESEEQYF.

J is TRBJ2-2 and V is TRBV9; D gene unclear. This CDR3 spans 14 amino acids. V lost 0 bases, J lost 0 bases, and 3 bases lay in between. CDR1 is SGDLS and CDR2 is YYNGEE in the germline V gene. The CDR3: CASSVASNTGELFF. The CDR3 coding sequence is TGTGCCAGCAGCGTAGCTTCGAACACCGGGGAGCTGTTTTTT.

In this sample, this clone turned up once. This chain uses TRBV18 with TRBJ2-7; D remains unclear. This CDR3 contains 15 residues. V was clipped by 0 bases and J by 0 bases, with 9 bases between them. Germline V gives CDR1 KGHSH, CDR2 LQKENI. In DNA, the CDR3 is TGTGCCAGCTCACCACCGGCTGGAAGCTCCTACGAGCAGTACTTC. Protein: CASSPPAGSSYEQYF.